These 8 T cell receptor beta chains came from one sample sequenced in a study of shared clonotypes between healthy human individuals. Using immunoSEQ multiplex PCR, the repertoire was profiled, and TCRdb retains in-frame clones only, with some absent. The repertoire holds millions of clones, with 85% to 95% as singletons. Sequencing was carried out using naive CD4+ T cells from PBMCs. Sample subset: CD45RA+ positively selected. The receptors were sampled from a man younger than 30 in good health. Some clones in this sample may be carry-over from other donors' samples.

J is TRBJ1-6 and V is TRBV30; the D is unclear. The CDR3 has 15 residues. Germline V gene data show CDR1 as GTSNPN and CDR2 as SVGIG (reference sequence). V shed 8 bases and J shed 0 bases, with 14 bases lying between them. The CDR3 protein is CAGSQGYSYNSPLHF. The CDR3 nucleotides read TGTGCCGGAAGTCAAGGGTACTCCTATAATTCACCCCTCCACTTT. The whole variable domain, filled in from reference TRBV30 and TRBJ1-6, reads SQTIHQWPATLVQPVGSPLSLECTVEGTSNPNLYWYRQAAGRGLQLLFYSVGIGQISSEVPQNLSASRPQDRQFILSSKKLLLSDSGFYLCAGSQGYSYNSPLHFGNGTRLTVT.

The chain recombines TRBV27 with TRBJ1-2; D is unclear. Deletions cut 2 bases from V and 2 bases from J, with 12 bases between. Germline V gives CDR1 MNHEY, CDR2 SMNVEV (reference sequence). The CDR3 is 15 amino acids. The CDR3 DNA is TGTGCCAGCAGTTTACATGGGGTCACCAACTATGGCTACACCTTC. Translation gives CASSLHGVTNYGYTF.

CDR3 sequence reads: CASSLGPGQVVYGYTF. The CDR3 DNA sequence: TGCGCCAGCAGCTTGGGCCCGGGACAGGTCGTCTATGGCTACACCTTC. This rearrangement joins TRBV5-1 to TRBJ1-2, with 8 bases aligning to TRBD1. This CDR3 contains 16 residues. Germline values: CDR1 SGHRS, CDR2 YFSETQ. The ends lost 0 bases at V and 4 bases at J; junction bases unmatched: 8.

This chain links TRBV19 with TRBJ1-1; D is uncertain. CDR1 and CDR2 from the germline V gene are LNHDA and SQIVND (reference sequence). V was trimmed by 5 bases and J by 1 base, leaving 5 bases between them. The CDR3 spans 12 residues. The CDR3: CASSVGNTEAFF. The CDR3 DNA sequence: TGTGCCAGTAGTGTGGGGAACACTGAAGCTTTCTTT.

The V call is TRBV28, the J call TRBJ1-1, with unresolved D. The CDR3 loop spans 15 amino acids. The V end lost 6 bases, the J end lost 0 bases, and 14 bases lay between the germline ends. The germline gives CDR1 MDHEN, CDR2 SYDVKM. This chain's CDR3 is CASSGVAGMNTEAFF. The CDR3 nucleotides are TGTGCCAGCAGCGGGGTGGCAGGCATGAACACTGAAGCTTTCTTT.

The chain employs TRBV30 and TRBJ2-1; D is unresolved. V lost 4 bases and J 5 bases, leaving 6 bases between the germline ends. Germline loops: CDR1 GTSNPN, CDR2 SVGIG (reference sequence). CDR3 length equals 11 residues. In nucleotides, the CDR3 is TGTGCCTGGAATCAGAACAATGAGCAGTTCTTC. Translated: CAWNQNNEQFF.

The rearrangement uses TRBV7-9 and TRBJ2-7; D could derive from TRBD1 or TRBD2 (6 bases each). The germline CDR1 and CDR2 sequences are SEHNR and FQNEAQ (reference sequence). CDR3 length: 15 residues. V lost 0 bases and J 2 bases, leaving 11 bases between the germline ends. CDR3 amino acids: CASSLATGGTYEQYF. The CDR3 DNA follows: TGTGCCAGCAGCTTAGCGACAGGAGGGACCTACGAGCAGTACTTC.

This clone has a single count. The J gene is TRBJ2-2, the V gene TRBV6-1; 7 bases agree with TRBD1. This CDR3 spans 16 amino acids. The junction had 8 bases not matched to a gene; V was cut back by 4 bases and J by 3 bases. Germline V gene data show CDR1 as MNHNS and CDR2 as SASEGT. The CDR3 region is CASSVIQGFDTGELFF. The CDR3 region has the DNA TGTGCCAGCAGTGTAATACAGGGGTTTGACACCGGGGAGCTGTTTTTT.